This T cell receptor beta chain was captured by sequencing in a study of CD8 T cells in Susac syndrome (dated by TCRdb to the late 2010s). Some background on the complete study: The study used repertoire sequencing to test whether antigen drove CD8+ T cell activation and differentiation in Susac syndrome. The clonality of the CD8+ T cell repertoire was compared across 11 to 12 healthy donors, roughly 14 Susac syndrome patients and about 16 multiple sclerosis patients. Study-wide findings and limitations: The number of individuals in the TCR sequencing and HLA analysis was recognized as being relatively small.

High-throughput TCR beta sequencing profiled peripheral blood CD8+ and CD4+ T cells from healthy donors, Susac syndrome patients and multiple sclerosis patients. Multiple sclerosis controls were treatment-naive patients with stable or active relapsing-remitting disease fulfilling revised McDonald criteria. Bulk CD8+ and CD4+ T cells were purified magnetically by negative isolation, whereas CD8+ TEMRA cells were enriched by FACS. Blood was collected in EDTA tubes and processed within 24 hours, with PBMCs isolated through density gradient centrifugation. PBMCs destined for TCR sequencing were cryopreserved in liquid nitrogen and later thawed in a 37 °C water bath. The sorted or isolated CD4+, CD8+ and CD8+ TEMRA cells reached a purity of at least 90%. This clonotype was counted between two and nine times. Its antigen remains unidentified. No much larger clone exists at a distance of one base, and base qualities are not known.

RNA was extracted using the RNeasy kit, and about 0.5 to 1 microgram was reverse transcribed with random hexamers. The immunoSEQ multiplex PCR assay, covering 54 Vbeta and 13 Jbeta segments, was used to amplify TCR beta CDR3 regions. To correct PCR amplification bias, a synthetic template baseline was used for both primer optimization and computational correction. In the source study's methods: Reads were annotated to V, D and J genes per IMGT and analyzed with immunoSEQ Analyzer, keeping only productive sequences. To calculate clonality, Shannon entropy was normalized by log2 of the number of productive unique sequences and then subtracted from one. For each patient and control, public and private clones were evaluated among the 100 most prevalent clones. A clone was defined as Susac-specific if it was absent from the healthy and MS cohorts, from approximately 980 published viral clones and from other ImmuneACCESS disease sequences. The raw public reads went through TCRdb reprocessing: fastp at Q25, MiXCR clone calling, in-frame beta chains kept. Each record represents a unique CDR3 protein, reported with the most common genes and DNA among its rows. TCRdb's processing, not the study's, gives the V and J calls here. This sample holds about 290,000 distinct CDR3 sequences; 65% to 90% were observed only once. Around 0.21% of the sample is held by the ten biggest clonotypes.

The sequenced material came from CD8+ T cells from PBMCs. The TCR originated in a human donor with multiple sclerosis.

The DNA sequence is TGTGCCAGCGTATCCCGGGGTACGGGGCCAGAGACCCAGTACTTC. Translation gives CASVSRGTGPETQYF. The rearrangement combines TRBV28 with TRBJ2-5; the D match is possibly TRBD1 or TRBD2, with 5 bases aligned in each. The germline V gene provides CDR1 MDHEN and CDR2 SYDVKM. V is clipped by 8 bases and J by 4 bases, and the sequence between their germline boundaries is 20 bases long. Spanning cysteine to phenylalanine, the CDR3 consists of 15 amino acids. Only the CDR3 DNA stays, 45 bases, in frame from base 1.